This entry lists 23 T cell receptor beta chains sequenced from one sample in a study of cytotoxic CD8 clonotypes in ibrutinib-treated CLL. TCRdb keeps only in-frame clones here, not all; method: immunoSEQ multiplex PCR. The profile covers 150,000 or so clones, with 76% appearing a single time and 5.1% taken by the ten largest. This sample comprised PBMCs, obtained after 24 months of ibrutinib treatment. The receptors stem from a human donor with chronic lymphocytic leukemia.

This rearrangement joins TRBV5-1 to TRBJ2-3, with TRBD2 identical over 8 bases. CDR3 size: 15 residues. CDR1 is SGHRS, CDR2 YFSETQ, per germline. The J segment lost 1 base and the V segment lost 4 bases, leaving 5 bases of the junction unmatched. The CDR3 region has the DNA TGCGCCAGCAGCCCCCGGGGGGGGCGCACAGATACGCAGTATTTT. Translated: CASSPRGGRTDTQYF.

The chain couples TRBV11-1 to TRBJ2-5, with 10 bases matching TRBD2. The V gene end was trimmed by 5 bases and the J gene end by 2 bases; junction bases not matched to a gene: 5. The germline V gene encodes CDR1 SGHAT and CDR2 FQDESV (reference sequence). CDR3 length: 15 amino acids. The CDR3 nucleotides are TGTGCCAGCAGCCCGGGGACTAGCGCACAAGAGACCCAGTACTTC. Translated: CASSPGTSAQETQYF.

This clone has only a few counts. The chain couples TRBV5-6 to TRBJ2-5; TRBD1 matches at 9 bases. CDR3 length equals 15 residues. The V and J ends lost 4 bases and 4 bases, in that order; junction bases with no gene match: 8. The germline gives CDR1 SGHDT, CDR2 YYEEEE. CDR3: CASSPPPTGGETQYF. Here the CDR3 DNA reads TGTGCCAGCAGCCCTCCCCCGACAGGGGGAGAGACCCAGTACTTC. Full variable domain (outside the CDR3, taken from reference TRBV5-6 and TRBJ2-5): DAGVTQSPTHLIKTRGQQVTLRCSPKSGHDTVSWYQQALGQGPQFIFQYYEEEERQRGNFPDRFSGHQFPNYSSELNVNALLLGDSALYLCASSPPPTGGETQYFGPGTRLLVL.

V is TRBV4-2 and J is TRBJ2-7; TRBD1 matches 9 bases. The trim removed 6 bases at V and 3 bases at J, leaving 3 bases unmatched. Germline CDR1 and CDR2: LGHNA and YNFKEQ. The CDR3 contains 13 residues. CDR3 protein: CASSPDRGYEQYF. DNA of the CDR3: TGTGCCAGCAGTCCGGACAGGGGCTACGAGCAGTACTTC.

This clone was picked up one time. The chain is built from TRBV6-5 and TRBJ2-2; D perhaps matches TRBD2 (6 bases). Germline V gene data show CDR1 as MNHEY and CDR2 as SVGAGI. Trimming shortened V by 2 bases and J by 3 bases, and 10 bases separated the two germline ends. This CDR3 comprises 15 residues. CDR3 nucleotides: TGTGCCAGCAGTTACGTGGGGGACTACACCGGGGAGCTGTTTTTT. As protein: CASSYVGDYTGELFF.

The chain recombines TRBV23-1 with TRBJ2-4; a possible D gene is TRBD2 (6 bases). TRBV23-1 falls under the ORF class, with uncertain function. The V end was cut by 3 bases, the J end by 8 bases, with 14 bases between. The CDR3 spans 14 residues. Written as DNA, the CDR3 is TGCGCCAGCAGTCACCGGGACTGCGGGGACATTCAGTACTTC. It specifies CASSHRDCGDIQYF.

This clone occurred once. CDR3 nucleotides: TGTGCCAGCAGCGCGCTCGGGGGTAGCAATCAGCCCCAGCATTTT. Translation: CASSALGGSNQPQHF. The chain is built from TRBV9 and TRBJ1-5, with D possibly matching TRBD1 (5 bases). This CDR3 spans 15 amino acids. Germline V CDR1 and CDR2: SGDLS, YYNGEE. Trimming pared 3 bases from V and 0 bases from J, leaving 10 bases between.

This rearrangement joins TRBV9 to TRBJ2-5; unclear D gene. V lost 4 bases to trimming and J lost 1 base, with 14 bases between them. Germline V gives CDR1 SGDLS, CDR2 YYNGEE. The CDR3 extends over 15 amino acids. For the CDR3, the DNA is TGTGCCAGCAGCCCCCGCCCCGGACCCCAAGAGACCCAGTACTTC. The encoded protein is CASSPRPGPQETQYF.

DNA of the CDR3: TGCGCCAGCAGCCCCCGTAGCGGGGGAGGTTCCACAGATACGCAGTATTTT. This gives the protein CASSPRSGGGSTDTQYF. The J gene is TRBJ2-3, the V gene TRBV4-3; 9 bases fit TRBD2. The CDR3 loop spans 17 amino acids. Germline V lookup: CDR1 LGHNA, CDR2 YSLEER. With 4 bases clipped from V and 2 bases from J, the junction kept 10 bases outside the gene matches.

This chain links TRBV6-1 with TRBJ2-1; no clear D gene. The CDR3 totals 12 residues. Trimming removed 2 bases from V and 4 bases from J, with 3 bases in between. CDR1 and CDR2 from the germline V gene are MNHNS and SASEGT. CDR3 sequence (DNA): TGTGCCAGCAGTGAAAGGTACAATGAGCAGTTCTTC. Encoded protein: CASSERYNEQFF.

This clone was recorded many times. J is TRBJ1-4 and V is TRBV6-1; D unresolved. V lost 6 bases, J lost 3 bases, and 14 bases lay in between. The CDR3 totals 15 residues. CDR1 MNHNS and CDR2 SASEGT come from the germline V gene. CDR3 nucleotide sequence: TGTGCCAGCAGGGCGGGAAGGTGGGCTAATGAAAAACTGTTTTTT. Protein: CASRAGRWANEKLFF.

This clone has just one count. CDR3 DNA sequence: TGTGCCACCCAGTATGGGGTGTGGGGCGGCTACACCTTC. Translation gives CATQYGVWGGYTF. The chain joins TRBV6-5 to TRBJ1-2; maybe TRBD1 (5 bases). The CDR3 runs to 13 residues. The germline CDR1 and CDR2 sequences are MNHEY and SVGAGI. The V end lost 10 bases, the J end lost 8 bases, and 20 bases lay between the germline ends.

V usage is TRBV7-8 and J usage is TRBJ1-5, with D perhaps matching TRBD1 (5 bases). Trimming removed 6 bases at V and 3 bases at J, with 15 bases between. The CDR3 length is 15 residues. CDR1 SGHVS and CDR2 FQNEAQ come from the germline V gene. CDR3 DNA: TGTGCCAGCAGACCATTGGTGGGACTCAATCAGCCCCAGCATTTT. Translated: CASRPLVGLNQPQHF.

This rearrangement joins TRBV18 to TRBJ1-1; D call uncertain. V lost 4 bases, J lost 9 bases, and 12 bases lay in between. Germline CDR1 is KGHSH and CDR2 is LQKENI. The CDR3 totals 12 residues. CDR3 in DNA: TGTGCCAGCTCACGACTGTCAGAGAAAGCTTTCTTT. Translated: CASSRLSEKAFF.

The chain couples TRBV28 to TRBJ2-6; D gene uncertain. Trimming took off 8 bases at V and 2 bases at J, with 13 bases between the two ends. Germline CDR1 and CDR2: MDHEN and SYDVKM. The CDR3 loop spans 15 amino acids. This chain's CDR3 is CASAPGVTGANVLTF. The DNA for the CDR3 is TGTGCCAGCGCCCCTGGGGTTACTGGGGCCAACGTCCTGACTTTC. Variable domain in full (rest from reference TRBV28 and TRBJ2-6): DVKVTQSSRYLVKRTGEKVFLECVQDMDHENMFWYRQDPGLGLRLIYFSYDVKMKEKGDIPEGYSVSREKKERFSLILESASTNQTSMYLCASAPGVTGANVLTFGAGSRLTVL.

This sequence joins TRBV6-1 and TRBJ2-5, with 12 bases matching TRBD1. The CDR3 is 17 amino acids. Germline lookup yields CDR1 MNHNS and CDR2 SASEGT. With V trimmed by 4 bases and J by 4 bases, 10 bases remained unmatched. The DNA for the CDR3 is TGTGCCAGCAGTGGGAGCCCGGGACAGGGGGCTTCAGAGACCCAGTACTTC. Protein sequence: CASSGSPGQGASETQYF.

The chain uses TRBV28 and TRBJ1-3; D not resolved. The germline V gene has CDR1 MDHEN and CDR2 SYDVKM. Trimming removed 5 bases from V and 5 bases from J, with 10 bases in between. The CDR3 loop spans 13 amino acids. For the CDR3, the DNA is TGTGCCAGCAGTCCAGAAGTTAGAAACACCATATATTTT. Its protein product is CASSPEVRNTIYF.

The chain is built from TRBV6-6 and TRBJ1-6; D is perhaps TRBD1 (6 bases). CDR3 size: 14 residues. Germline CDR1 is MNHNY and CDR2 is SVGAGI (reference sequence). Trimming cost V 6 bases and J 2 bases, with 8 bases left between them. CDR3 region: CASRRGAYNSPLHF. CDR3 DNA sequence: TGTGCCAGCAGGAGGGGGGCCTATAATTCACCCCTCCACTTT.

This clone was seen only once. The chain carries TRBV5-4 and TRBJ2-1; D is perhaps TRBD2 (6 bases). V shed 6 bases and J shed 0 bases, with 13 bases lying between them. The CDR3 sequence is 15 residues long. The germline V gene has CDR1 SGHNT and CDR2 YYREEE (reference sequence). In DNA, the CDR3 is TGTGCCAGCACCCCCGGGGGAAGCTCCTACAATGAGCAGTTCTTC. This gives the protein CASTPGGSSYNEQFF.

This clone was seen more than once but under ten times. V is TRBV6-5 and J is TRBJ2-4, with D tentatively TRBD1 or TRBD2 (6 bases each). Between the trimmed V and J ends, which lost 1 base and 8 bases, there was a span of 12 bases. The CDR3 consists of 14 residues. Germline-derived CDR1 and CDR2 are MNHEY and SVGAGI. As DNA, the CDR3 is TGTGCCAGCAGTTACTGGGCAGGGGAGGACATTCAGTACTTC. Translated, it gives CASSYWAGEDIQYF.

This rearrangement joins TRBV18 to TRBJ2-7, with 7 bases aligning to TRBD2. The CDR3 is 13 amino acids. Germline V gives CDR1 KGHSH, CDR2 LQKENI. V trimming: 3 bases; J trimming: 6 bases; junction bases outside the gene matches: 5. CDR3 sequence (DNA): TGTGCCAGCTCACCTGGGGGGGTAAGCGAGCAGTACTTC. This gives the protein CASSPGGVSEQYF.

The chain is built from TRBV15 and TRBJ1-3, with TRBD1 matching over 7 bases. CDR1 is LNHNV and CDR2 is YYDKDF in the germline V gene (reference sequence). The CDR3 consists of 16 residues. V dropped 0 bases and J dropped 2; count of bases not matched to a gene: 4. The CDR3, as DNA: TGTGCCACCAGCAGAGATCGGCAGGGGGCTGGAAACACCATATATTTT. Its translation: CATSRDRQGAGNTIYF.

This clone was seen just once. The V and J genes are TRBV2 and TRBJ1-5; the match to TRBD1 covers 8 bases. The germline V gene encodes CDR1 SNHLY and CDR2 FYNNEI. The CDR3 is made up of 15 amino acids. V shed 2 bases and J 6 bases; nucleotides not matched to a gene: 6. As DNA, the CDR3 is TGTGCCAGCAGTGAACTGGCAGGGGGCGGTCAGCCCCAGCATTTT. Amino acid sequence: CASSELAGGGQPQHF.